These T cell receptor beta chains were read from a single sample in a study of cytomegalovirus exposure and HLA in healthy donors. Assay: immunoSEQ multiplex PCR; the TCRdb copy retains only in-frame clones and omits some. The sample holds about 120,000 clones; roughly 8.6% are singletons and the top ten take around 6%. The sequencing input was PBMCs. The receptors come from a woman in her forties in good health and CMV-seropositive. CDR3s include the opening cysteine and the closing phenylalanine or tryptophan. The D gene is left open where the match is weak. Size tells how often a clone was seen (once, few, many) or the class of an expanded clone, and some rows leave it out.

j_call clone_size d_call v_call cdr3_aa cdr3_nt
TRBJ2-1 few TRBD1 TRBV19 CASRWGTGRSYNEQFF TGTGCCAGTAGATGGGGGACAGGGAGATCCTACAATGAGCAGTTCTTC
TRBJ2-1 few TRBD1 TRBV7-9 CASSFGTVDNEQFF TGTGCCAGCAGCTTCGGGACAGTAGACAATGAGCAGTTCTTC
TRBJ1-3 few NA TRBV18 CASSPAGTRGNTIYF TGTGCCAGCTCACCAGCCGGGACACGGGGAAACACCATATATTTT
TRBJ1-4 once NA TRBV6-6 CASLRGENEKLFF TGTGCCAGCCTTCGGGGGGAGAATGAAAAACTGTTTTTT
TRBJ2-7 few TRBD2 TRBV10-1 CASSELAGGRYEQYF TGCGCCAGCAGTGAATTAGCGGGGGGCCGATACGAGCAGTACTTC
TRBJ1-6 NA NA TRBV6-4 CASSRTANSPLHF TGTGCCAGCAGTCGGACAGCAAATTCACCCCTCCACTTT
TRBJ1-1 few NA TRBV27 CASSLRHPTMNTEAFF TGTGCCAGCAGTCTCAGACACCCCACCATGAACACTGAAGCTTTCTTT
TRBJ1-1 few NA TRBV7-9 CASSFLGGDTEAFF TGTGCCAGCAGCTTTCTGGGGGGAGATACTGAAGCTTTCTTT
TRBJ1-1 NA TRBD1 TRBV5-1 CASSLAQGDWTEAFF TGCGCCAGCAGCTTGGCCCAGGGGGATTGGACTGAAGCTTTCTTT
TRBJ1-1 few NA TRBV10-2 CASSDAGLQTEAFF TGCGCCAGCAGTGATGCCGGACTTCAAACTGAAGCTTTCTTT
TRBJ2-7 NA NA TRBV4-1 CASSQAEVGWYEQYF TGCGCCAGCAGCCAAGCGGAGGTAGGATGGTACGAGCAGTACTTC
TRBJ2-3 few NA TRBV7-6 CASSLGLRTDTQYF TGTGCCAGCAGCTTGGGACTCCGCACAGATACGCAGTATTTT
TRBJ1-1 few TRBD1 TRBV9 CASSAGQGAEAFF TGTGCCAGCAGCGCCGGACAGGGAGCCGAAGCTTTCTTT
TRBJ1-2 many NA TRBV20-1 CSAGGYGGYTF TGCAGTGCCGGGGGGTACGGTGGCTACACCTTC
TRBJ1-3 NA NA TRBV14 CASSKGGAYVEYTIYF TGTGCCAGCAGCAAAGGCGGTGCTTATGTGGAATACACCATATATTTT
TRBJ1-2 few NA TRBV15 CATSRDREYGYTF TGTGCCACCAGCAGAGATCGCGAGTATGGCTACACCTTC
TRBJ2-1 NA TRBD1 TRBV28 CASSQSTGVRSYNEQFF TGTGCCAGCAGCCAGTCCACAGGGGTCAGGTCCTACAATGAGCAGTTCTTC
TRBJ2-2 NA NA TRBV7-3 CASRLLQNTGELFF TGTGCCAGCAGACTACTGCAAAACACCGGGGAGCTGTTTTTT
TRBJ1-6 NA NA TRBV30 CAWTGGTDWSPLHF TGTGCCTGGACGGGGGGCACGGATTGGTCACCCCTCCACTTT
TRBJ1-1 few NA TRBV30 CAWSVSVGFLLNTEAFF TGTGCCTGGAGTGTATCGGTGGGCTTTCTTTTGAACACTGAAGCTTTCTTT
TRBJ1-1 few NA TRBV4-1 CASSQPYHGDLNTEAFF TGCGCCAGCAGCCAACCATACCACGGGGATCTAAACACTGAAGCTTTCTTT
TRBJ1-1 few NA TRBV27 CASSLSAVPYTEAFF TGTGCCAGCAGTTTATCCGCAGTTCCTTACACTGAAGCTTTCTTT
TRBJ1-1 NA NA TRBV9 CASSVGLGRNTEAFF TGTGCCAGCAGCGTAGGTTTGGGCAGGAACACTGAAGCTTTCTTT
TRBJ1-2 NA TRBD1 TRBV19 CASTQIRGQGASDYGYTF TGTGCCAGTACCCAAATCCGGGGACAGGGGGCTTCCGACTATGGCTACACCTTC
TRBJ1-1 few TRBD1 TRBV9 CASSATTGVNTEAFF TGTGCCAGCAGCGCCACGACAGGGGTGAACACTGAAGCTTTCTTT
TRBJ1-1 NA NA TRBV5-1 CASSLWGGRNTEAFF TGCGCCAGCAGCTTATGGGGGGGGCGGAACACTGAAGCTTTCTTT
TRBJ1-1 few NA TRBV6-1 CASSEPWTSTRGMNTEAFF TGTGCCAGCAGTGAACCTTGGACATCTACTCGCGGCATGAACACTGAAGCTTTCTTT
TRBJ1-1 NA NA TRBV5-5 CASSPGGVEFPEAFF TGTGCCAGCAGCCCCGGTGGTGTCGAGTTCCCTGAAGCTTTCTTT
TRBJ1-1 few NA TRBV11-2 CASSRDRNTEAFF TGTGCCAGCAGCCGAGATCGTAACACTGAAGCTTTCTTT
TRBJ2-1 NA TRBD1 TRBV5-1 CASSRGGDRGLNEQFF TGCGCCAGCAGCAGGGGAGGGGACAGGGGGCTGAATGAGCAGTTCTTC
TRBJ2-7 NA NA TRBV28 CASTSTGYYEQYF TGTGCCAGCACCTCTACAGGCTACTACGAGCAGTACTTC
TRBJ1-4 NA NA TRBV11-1 CASSLRRGSEKLFF TGTGCCAGCAGCCTACGGAGGGGATCAGAAAAACTGTTTTTT